Listed below are T cell receptor beta chains from one sample, sequenced in a study of T cell repertoires in cytomegalovirus infection. TCRdb itself ran the reads through MiXCR, one entry per CDR3 protein. Of over 100,000 distinct CDR3 sequences in the sample, around 30% were seen once. The antigens for these receptors are not known. The source material was CD8+ T cells from cultured PBMCs, sampled from culture after CMV antigen stimulation. These receptors were obtained from a human donor in good health (CMV status not recorded). Some clones in this sample may be carry-over from other donors' samples. Both conserved end residues are part of each CDR3. The D gene is left open where the match is weak. For some rows the clone size is stated as once, few or many, or as a class when expanded; others skip it.

CDR3 DNA,CDR3 protein,V gene,J gene,D gene,clone size
TGTGCCAGCAGCTTATGGGAGGACGGTGAGACCCAGTACTTC,CASSLWEDGETQYF,TRBV7-2,TRBJ2-5,NA,many
TGTGCCAGCAGCTTTCGGAAGGGCGCGGGAAACACTGAAGCTTTCTTT,CASSFRKGAGNTEAFF,TRBV11-2,TRBJ1-1,NA,few
TGTGCCAGCAGTCCTTGGGCCGCAGGGACTGAAGCTTTCTTT,CASSPWAAGTEAFF,TRBV27,TRBJ1-1,NA,NA
TGTGCCAGCAGCCCCGTGACATCCCTGGGGGAGCAGTACTTC,CASSPVTSLGEQYF,TRBV7-9,TRBJ2-7,NA,NA
TGTGCCAGCAGTGAATTGCCCTGGGGACAGGGGATCCGCACAGATACGCAGTATTTT,CASSELPWGQGIRTDTQYF,TRBV12-3/TRBV12-4,TRBJ2-3,TRBD1,few
TGTGCCAGCCTTGACAGGGAAAAACTGTTTTTT,CASLDREKLFF,TRBV2,TRBJ1-4,NA,NA
TGTGCCAGTGGGAGGACAGACCAAGAGACCCAGTACTTC,CASGRTDQETQYF,TRBV7-9,TRBJ2-5,NA,NA
TGTGCCAGCAGCTTCGACAGGGATAGGGGTGAGCAGTTCTTC,CASSFDRDRGEQFF,TRBV7-9,TRBJ2-1,TRBD1,few
TGTGCCAGCTCACAGGGGGCAGATACGCAGTATTTT,CASSQGADTQYF,TRBV28,TRBJ2-3,TRBD1,few
TGCGCCAGCAGCTTGGACGGGGGGGTTAATGAAAAACTGTTTTTT,CASSLDGGVNEKLFF,TRBV5-1,TRBJ1-4,NA,NA
TGTGCCAGCAGCTTAGTGGTAGCGGGGGGCGGGGATACGCAGTATTTT,CASSLVVAGGGDTQYF,TRBV7-6,TRBJ2-3,TRBD2,NA
TGTGCCAGCAGTGCTGGACAGGGGGCAGAGTATCAGCCCCAGCATTTT,CASSAGQGAEYQPQHF,TRBV2,TRBJ1-5,TRBD1,NA
TGTGCCAGCAGCACCGGACAGGGGGCGCTTGGAGGCTACACCTTC,CASSTGQGALGGYTF,TRBV7-8,TRBJ1-2,TRBD1,many
TGTGCCAGCAGTTTAGCGACGGGACAGGTGTACACCGGGGAGCTGTTTTTT,CASSLATGQVYTGELFF,TRBV12-3/TRBV12-4,TRBJ2-2,TRBD1,many
TGCAGCGTTGACTGGGGGGTGGGGACCGGGGAGCTGTTTTTT,CSVDWGVGTGELFF,TRBV29-1,TRBJ2-2,NA,NA
TGTGCCAGCAGCCGCAGCGGGGGGATCTACGAGCAGTACTTC,CASSRSGGIYEQYF,TRBV27,TRBJ2-7,TRBD2,NA
TGTGCCAGTAGTATGGCAGCCAACACTGAAGCTTTCTTT,CASSMAANTEAFF,TRBV19,TRBJ1-1,NA,NA
TGTGCCAGCAGTTTGAGGATTGGGCTAGCGGGGAATGAGCAGTTCTTC,CASSLRIGLAGNEQFF,TRBV28,TRBJ2-1,TRBD2,NA
TGTGCCAGCGGGGGACTAACCCAAGAGACCCAGTACTTC,CASGGLTQETQYF,TRBV2,TRBJ2-5,TRBD2,NA
TGTGCCAGCAGTGAAGCATACAGCGGGGGGGCCGGTGAGCAGTTCTTC,CASSEAYSGGAGEQFF,TRBV2,TRBJ2-1,TRBD2,NA
TGTGCCAGCCTCCGTACAGATACGCAGTATTTT,CASLRTDTQYF,TRBV7-9,TRBJ2-3,NA,many
TGCAGCGTTGGGGGGGATACGCAGTATTTT,CSVGGDTQYF,TRBV29-1,TRBJ2-3,NA,few
TGTGCCAGCAGCCCCGGGACGGTTAGCTCTGGGGCCAACGTCCTGACTTTC,CASSPGTVSSGANVLTF,TRBV11-2,TRBJ2-6,NA,few
TGCGCCAGCAGCTTGGCCGGAATCAATGAGCAGTTCTTC,CASSLAGINEQFF,TRBV5-1,TRBJ2-1,NA,NA